This T cell receptor (beta chain) was retrieved from a study of response to subunit inactivated influenza vaccine. Findings and limits, study-wide: The authors suggested that few new T cells are recruited per seasonal influenza vaccination.

The count of this clonotype is one. What it binds is not known. Germline CDR1 is SNHLY and CDR2 is FYNNEI. J was trimmed by 1 base and V by 5 bases; bases with no gene match: 15. The CDR3 consists of 18 residues. MiXCR, applied by TCRdb to the RT-PCR reads, yields one record per CDR3 protein. Altogether around 790,000 distinct CDR3 sequences are present, about 20% being singletons, with the ten largest covering 10%. The chain couples TRBV2 to TRBJ2-3; 7 bases are shared with TRBD2. Sample: PBMCs from blood, taken about 5 days after vaccination. This sequence was found in a man in his forties or fifties who received an inactivated influenza vaccine. In DNA form, the CDR3 reads TGTGCCAGCAGTTTGCCCAGCGGGGCACTCAAGGGCACAGATACGCAGTATTTT. This gives the protein CASSLPSGALKGTDTQYF.